These 8 T cell receptor beta chains were sequenced from one sample in a study of blood T cell repertoires in COVID-19. Sequenced by immunoSEQ multiplex PCR; TCRdb stores in-frame clones only, minus some. Of roughly 250,000 clones listed, approximately 85% are singletons. Sample: peripheral blood. These receptor sequences come from a human donor with COVID-19, enrolled during active disease. The donor label of this sample is uncertain.

The chain has TRBV5-6 and TRBJ2-5; no definite D call. The CDR3 loop spans 14 amino acids. Trimming left V 2 bases short and J 2 bases short, with 10 bases between. Germline CDR1 is SGHDT and CDR2 is YYEEEE. Here the CDR3 DNA reads TGTGCCAGCAGCTTCCGAGGTGGGCAAGAGACCCAGTACTTC. This codes for CASSFRGGQETQYF.

V gene TRBV10-2 combines with J gene TRBJ1-1, with D possibly being TRBD1 (5 bases). Trimming took off 6 bases at V and 0 bases at J, with 8 bases between the two ends. Germline assignment: CDR1 WSHSY and CDR2 SAAADI. CDR3 length: 13 residues. CDR3 region: CASSPDMNTEAFF. The CDR3 bases are TGCGCCAGCAGCCCGGACATGAACACTGAAGCTTTCTTT.

The chain couples TRBV23-1 to TRBJ1-4; D gene unclear. TRBV23-1 is known as an ORF, though its function is uncertain. V lost 7 bases to trimming and J lost 5 bases, with 17 bases between them. The CDR3 loop spans 15 amino acids. CDR3 nucleotides: TGCGCCAGCACCGCGCGGGCGGTGGGAAATGAAAAACTGTTTTTT. Its translation is CASTARAVGNEKLFF.

V is TRBV7-3 and J is TRBJ1-2, with D possibly matching TRBD1 (5 bases). From germline, CDR1 is SGHTA and CDR2 FQGTGA. V was cut by 6 bases and J by 8 bases, with 16 bases left in between. This CDR3 has 13 amino acids. CDR3 sequence (DNA): TGTGCCAGCAGTCCGACAGTCGCGGGGGGCTACACCTTC. The encoded protein is CASSPTVAGGYTF.

The gene calls are TRBV5-4 and TRBJ2-7, with D possibly being TRBD2 (6 bases). Germline-derived CDR1 and CDR2 are SGHNT and YYREEE (reference sequence). Trimming pared 0 bases from V and 6 bases from J, leaving 10 bases between. The CDR3 is made up of 13 amino acids. The DNA of the CDR3 is TGTGCCAGCAGCTTGGTGTCCGGGGGCGAGCAGTACTTC. It encodes CASSLVSGGEQYF.

This chain links TRBV10-2 with TRBJ1-5; D uncertain. Germline V gives CDR1 WSHSY, CDR2 SAAADI. Trimming took 2 bases from V and 4 from J, leaving 9 bases between them. The CDR3 is made up of 14 amino acids. CDR3 in amino acids: CASSETSQNQPQHF. The CDR3, as DNA: TGCGCCAGCAGTGAGACGTCGCAGAATCAGCCCCAGCATTTT.

The chain has TRBV30 and TRBJ2-2; 13 nucleotides line up with TRBD2. The J segment lost 7 bases and the V segment lost 4 bases, leaving 12 bases of the junction unmatched. The CDR3 extends over 17 amino acids. Germline V gene data show CDR1 as GTSNPN and CDR2 as SVGIG (reference sequence). CDR3 region: CAWTPLRTSGSSGELFF. The CDR3 DNA follows: TGTGCCTGGACCCCCCTCCGGACTAGCGGGAGTAGCGGGGAGCTGTTTTTT.

The chain is built from TRBV5-1 and TRBJ2-7, with D perhaps matching TRBD2 (6 bases). Deletions cut 0 bases from V and 4 bases from J, with 14 bases between. CDR3 size: 15 residues. CDR1 SGHRS and CDR2 YFSETQ come from the germline V gene. CDR3 bases: TGCGCCAGCAGCTTGGATGGGTGGGAGGCGTACGAGCAGTACTTC. Translation gives CASSLDGWEAYEQYF.